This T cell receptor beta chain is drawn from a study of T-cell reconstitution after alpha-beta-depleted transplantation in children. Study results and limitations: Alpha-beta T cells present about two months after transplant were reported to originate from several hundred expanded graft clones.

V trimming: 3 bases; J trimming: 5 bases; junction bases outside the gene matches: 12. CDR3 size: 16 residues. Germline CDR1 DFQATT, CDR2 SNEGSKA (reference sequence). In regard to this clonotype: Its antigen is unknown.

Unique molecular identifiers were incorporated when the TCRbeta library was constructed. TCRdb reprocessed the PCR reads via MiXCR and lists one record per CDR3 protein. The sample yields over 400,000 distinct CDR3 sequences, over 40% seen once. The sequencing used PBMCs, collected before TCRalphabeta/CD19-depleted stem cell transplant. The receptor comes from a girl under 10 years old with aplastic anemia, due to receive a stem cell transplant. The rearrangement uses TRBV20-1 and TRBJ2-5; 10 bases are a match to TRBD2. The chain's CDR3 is CSASVTSGIRGETQYF. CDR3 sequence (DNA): TGCAGTGCTAGTGTCACTAGCGGGATTAGGGGGGAGACCCAGTACTTC.